What follows are 17 T cell receptor beta chains derived from one specimen sequenced in a study of T cell clonotyping in hematopoietic cell transplantation. The time point here: recipient sample about 28 days before transplant, after cytoreduction. Sequenced by immunoSEQ multiplex PCR; TCRdb stores in-frame clones only, minus some. The sample consists of 25,000 to 30,000 clones, under 90% of them appearing once. The input for sequencing was peripheral blood mononuclear cells, taken before stem cell transplant. The receptors derive from a man aged 35 to 55 with acute myeloid leukemia. Some clones in this sample may be carry-over from other donors' samples.

The V call is TRBV11-1, the J call TRBJ1-1; TRBD1 is a possible D gene (5 bases). Trimming pared 1 base from V and 10 bases from J, leaving 19 bases between. The CDR3 is 15 residues long. The germline gives CDR1 SGHAT, CDR2 FQDESV (reference sequence). The CDR3 loop reads CASSLEGDLLIGAFF. The CDR3 region has the DNA TGTGCCAGCAGCTTAGAAGGGGACTTATTGATCGGAGCTTTCTTT.

The genes are TRBV6-6 and TRBJ1-5, with 9 positions matching TRBD1. CDR1 and CDR2 (germline): MNHNY, SVGAGI (reference sequence). With 7 bases clipped from V and 5 bases from J, the junction kept 9 bases outside the gene matches. This CDR3 is 15 amino acids long. CDR3 in DNA: TGTGCCAGCACCCAACAGGGGGCGCGGTATCAGCCCCAGCATTTT. Protein sequence: CASTQQGARYQPQHF.

The chain is built from TRBV10-3 and TRBJ2-2; tentatively, D is TRBD2 (6 bases). V lost 2 bases, J lost 4 bases, and 8 bases lay in between. The CDR3 runs 14 residues. Germline CDR1 is ENHRY and CDR2 is SYGVKD. CDR3 sequence reads: CAISEGLSTGELFF. DNA of the CDR3: TGTGCCATCAGTGAGGGACTATCCACCGGGGAGCTGTTTTTT.

This clone was seen just once. The gene calls are TRBV28 and TRBJ2-5, with 7 bases matching TRBD2. CDR1 is MDHEN and CDR2 is SYDVKM in the germline V gene. J was trimmed by 6 bases and V by 3 bases; bases with no gene match: 7. The CDR3 covers 14 residues. The chain's CDR3 is CASSLLGGGKTQYF. The CDR3 DNA reads TGTGCCAGCAGTTTGCTTGGCGGGGGTAAGACCCAGTACTTC.

This clone was recorded once. The chain uses TRBV5-1 and TRBJ1-1, with unresolved D. CDR1 is SGHRS, CDR2 YFSETQ, per germline. The germline V and J ends were trimmed by 0 bases and 0 bases, with 9 bases remaining between them. The CDR3 has 15 residues. The CDR3 region is CASSLEGSMNTEAFF. CDR3 sequence (DNA): TGCGCCAGCAGCTTGGAGGGCTCCATGAACACTGAAGCTTTCTTT.

The chain carries TRBV4-2 and TRBJ1-4, with D perhaps TRBD1 (6 bases). The CDR3 runs to 18 residues. V lost 0 bases and J lost 2, with 16 bases in between. Per germline, CDR1 LGHNA and CDR2 YNFKEQ. CDR3 protein: CASSQDPAGESTNEKLFF. The CDR3 region has the DNA TGTGCCAGCAGCCAAGATCCGGCAGGGGAGAGCACTAATGAAAAACTGTTTTTT.

The chain joins TRBV27 to TRBJ1-6; 11 bases fit TRBD1. This CDR3 region has 16 residues. CDR1 and CDR2 from the germline V gene are MNHEY and SMNVEV (reference sequence). The junction had 8 bases not matched to a gene; V was cut back by 4 bases and J by 9 bases. As DNA, the CDR3 is TGTGCCAGCAGTTGGGGGGTAGGACAGGGGGCTTCACCCCTCCACTTT. Amino acid sequence: CASSWGVGQGASPLHF.

This clone was recorded only once. This chain links TRBV2 with TRBJ1-1; 7 positions agree with TRBD1. Germline V gives CDR1 SNHLY, CDR2 FYNNEI. This CDR3 has 16 residues. V shed 7 bases and J 6 bases; nucleotides not matched to a gene: 17. Here the CDR3 reads CASKAVGSTGHAEAFF. CDR3 nucleotide sequence: TGTGCCAGCAAGGCGGTCGGATCGACAGGGCACGCTGAAGCTTTCTTT.

This chain connects TRBV7-2 to TRBJ1-2; tentative D call: TRBD1 (6 bases). The CDR3 totals 13 residues. Trimming removed 4 bases from V and 5 bases from J, with 11 bases in between. Germline CDR1 is SGHTA and CDR2 is FQGNSA. The CDR3 spells CASSSQGKYGYTF. The CDR3 DNA reads TGTGCCAGCAGCTCTCAGGGGAAATATGGCTACACCTTC.

V and J are TRBV19 and TRBJ1-5; no reliable D call. V lost 9 bases, J lost 0 bases, and 18 bases lay in between. Germline loops: CDR1 LNHDA, CDR2 SQIVND (reference sequence). The CDR3 is 16 amino acids. The CDR3 DNA is TGTGCCAGCTGTACCCCGAGCCCTTATAGCAATCAGCCCCAGCATTTT. Translated, it gives CASCTPSPYSNQPQHF.

V and J are TRBV19 and TRBJ2-7, with no clear D. Germline-derived CDR1 and CDR2 are LNHDA and SQIVND (reference sequence). The CDR3 runs 13 residues. Trimming took off 1 base at V and 0 bases at J, with 4 bases between the two ends. The CDR3 loop reads CASSIGLSYEQYF. The CDR3 DNA follows: TGTGCCAGTAGTATAGGGCTCTCCTACGAGCAGTACTTC.

The chain links TRBV4-2 to TRBJ1-1, with TRBD1 as a possible D gene (5 bases). This CDR3 comprises 15 residues. Looked up from germline, CDR1 is LGHNA and CDR2 is YNFKEQ. The V gene lost 0 bases and the J gene lost 3 bases, with 11 bases spanning the gap. Written as DNA, the CDR3 is TGTGCCAGCAGCCAAGATTTGGGGGGTTACACTGAAGCTTTCTTT. The encoded protein is CASSQDLGGYTEAFF.

The gene calls are TRBV20-1 and TRBJ2-1; no firm D call. The length of the CDR3 is 11 residues. Between the trimmed V and J ends, which lost 5 bases and 8 bases, there was a span of 10 bases. Germline CDR1 and CDR2: DFQATT and SNEGSKA (reference sequence). The CDR3 region has the DNA TGCAGTGCTGGATACTTGTATGAGCAGTTCTTC. As protein: CSAGYLYEQFF.

The rearrangement uses TRBV28 and TRBJ1-3, with 8 bases identical to TRBD1. Germline V lookup: CDR1 MDHEN, CDR2 SYDVKM. There are 16 residues in the CDR3. J gave up 1 base and V 6 bases, and 8 bases lay outside the gene matches. The chain's CDR3 is CASSHLRTGSGNTIYF. DNA for the CDR3: TGTGCCAGCAGCCATTTAAGGACAGGGTCTGGAAACACCATATATTTT.

The DNA for the CDR3 is TGTGCCAGCAGCCGAGAAGCCCTTAGCGGGGGGAACACAGATACGCAGTATTTT. As protein: CASSREALSGGNTDTQYF. The chain combines TRBV4-2 with TRBJ2-3; 10 nucleotides line up with TRBD2. Germline CDR1 is LGHNA and CDR2 is YNFKEQ. The trim removed 4 bases at V and 2 bases at J, leaving 12 bases unmatched. The CDR3 loop spans 18 amino acids.

The CDR3 coding sequence is TGTGCCAGCAGGAGTATCGTGAGAACCCAGTACTTC. Encoded protein: CASRSIVRTQYF. The chain is built from TRBV28 and TRBJ2-5; D unresolved. The V gene's germline CDR1 is MDHEN and CDR2 SYDVKM. Trimming stripped 6 bases from V and 8 bases from J, with 13 bases between. The CDR3 runs 12 residues. Together with reference TRBV28 and TRBJ2-5, the CDR3 gives the full variable domain: DVKVTQSSRYLVKRTGEKVFLECVQDMDHENMFWYRQDPGLGLRLIYFSYDVKMKEKGDIPEGYSVSREKKERFSLILESASTNQTSMYLCASRSIVRTQYFGPGTRLLVL.

The CDR3 bases are TGCGCCAGCAGCTCCCGGGACAGGGAGGTCGATGAGCAGTTCTTC. Amino acids: CASSSRDREVDEQFF. This sequence joins TRBV5-1 and TRBJ2-1; 9 bases are a match to TRBD1. V shed 3 bases and J 8 bases; nucleotides not matched to a gene: 9. The CDR3 extends over 15 amino acids. Germline CDR1 SGHRS, CDR2 YFSETQ.